Shown below are 30 T cell receptor beta chains from a single sample sequenced in a study of naive and memory T cell subsets (dated by TCRdb to about 2017). Library method: UMI-ligation and nested PCR. Instrument used: Illumina MiSeq. The beta constant-region primer was an equimolar mix of two oligonucleotides covering both TRBC1 and TRBC2. The ligated cDNA went through four rounds of PCR with nested alpha and beta constant-region primers together with the SP2 primer. TCRdb redid the processing of the public reads, applying fastp at Q25 and MiXCR, and retained in-frame beta chains. Entries that share a CDR3 protein sequence are merged under the most common genes and DNA. A total of roughly 17,000 distinct CDR3 sequences appear in this sample, 8.7% of them only once. The top ten clonotypes cover more than 20% of the sample. Sequencing was performed on central memory CD8+ T cells from blood. In light of the paper, this sample's cell subset or site label describes: central memory, CD45RA- CD27+. Receptors were obtained from a human donor in good health.

This clonotype has at least ten counts. The CDR3 sequence: CASLKAGDSTGELFF. CDR3 sequence (DNA): TGTGCCAGCCTAAAAGCGGGGGACTCCACCGGGGAGCTGTTTTTT. The chain uses TRBV5-4 and TRBJ2-2; 8 positions agree with TRBD2. This CDR3 is built from 15 residues. V trimming: 7 bases; J trimming: 4 bases; junction bases outside the gene matches: 9. Germline V gene sequence: CDR1 SGHNT, CDR2 YYREEE (reference sequence).

This clonotype occurred a few times. The genes are TRBV11-1 and TRBJ2-3, with 13 bases matching TRBD2. The CDR3 consists of 17 residues. Germline assignment: CDR1 SGHAT and CDR2 FQDESV (reference sequence). V shed 4 bases, J shed 6 bases, and the junction held 10 bases outside the gene matches. The CDR3 bases are TGTGCCAGCAGCTCAGGCCTAGGACTAGCGGGAGCGGATACGCAGTATTTT. It translates to CASSSGLGLAGADTQYF.

This chain joins TRBV6-2 or TRBV6-3 and TRBJ2-1, with D perhaps matching TRBD2 (5 bases). Per germline, CDR1 MNHEY and CDR2 SVGEGT. The CDR3 runs 13 residues. V was shortened by 4 bases and J by 9 bases, with 13 bases between the two germline ends. CDR3 coding DNA: TGTGCCAGCAGTTTGGTAGTTCGGGGTGAGCAGTTCTTC. This translates into CASSLVVRGEQFF.

This clonotype was seen a handful of times. The chain joins TRBV28 to TRBJ2-7; 7 nucleotides line up with TRBD1. The CDR3 consists of 15 residues. Looked up from germline, CDR1 is MDHEN and CDR2 is SYDVKM. The V and J ends lost 8 bases and 2 bases, in that order; junction bases with no gene match: 12. Here the CDR3 reads CASATGDGRPYEQYF. CDR3 coding DNA: TGTGCCAGCGCAACAGGGGACGGTCGTCCCTACGAGCAGTACTTC.

This rearrangement joins TRBV19 to TRBJ2-7, with TRBD2 as a possible D gene (5 bases). V was shortened by 5 bases and J by 5 bases, with 16 bases between the two germline ends. The CDR3 totals 14 residues. From germline, CDR1 is LNHDA and CDR2 SQIVND (reference sequence). For the CDR3, the DNA is TGTGCCAGTAGTGGAGGCCGGGTGGTCGACGAGCAGTACTTC. It specifies CASSGGRVVDEQYF.

This clonotype has ten or more counts. The chain links TRBV20-1 to TRBJ1-5; possible D gene TRBD1, 5 bases. The V and J ends lost 6 bases and 6 bases respectively, with 15 bases between them. This CDR3 has 13 residues. The germline gives CDR1 DFQATT, CDR2 SNEGSKA (reference sequence). The DNA for the CDR3 is TGCAGTGCACGAGGGGCGGAGGGTCAGCCCCAGCATTTT. Translation: CSARGAEGQPQHF.

This sequence joins TRBV6-2 or TRBV6-3 and TRBJ2-7; D may be TRBD2 (6 bases). Between the trimmed V and J ends, which lost 8 bases and 2 bases, there was a span of 13 bases. Germline V gives CDR1 MNHEY, CDR2 SVGEGT. The CDR3 sequence is 13 residues long. The CDR3 nucleotides are TGTGCCAGCGGTGGAGGGGCGGCCTACGAGCAGTACTTC. It is translated as CASGGGAAYEQYF.

This clonotype appeared many times. The V and J genes are TRBV10-3 and TRBJ1-2; D may be TRBD1 (6 bases). V gave up 7 bases and J gave up 7 bases, with 13 bases separating them. This CDR3 is 12 amino acids long. Per germline, CDR1 ENHRY and CDR2 SYGVKD. This CDR3 reads CAIMEGEVGYTF. The DNA of the CDR3 is TGTGCCATCATGGAGGGGGAGGTTGGCTACACCTTC.

This clonotype has a handful of counts. The V call is TRBV19, the J call TRBJ2-1; the D gene is possibly TRBD1 (6 bases). This CDR3 region has 15 residues. V shed 5 bases and J shed 5 bases, with 16 bases lying between them. CDR1 is LNHDA and CDR2 is SQIVND in the germline V gene (reference sequence). The CDR3 is CASSFSGARNNEQFF. The CDR3 region has the DNA TGTGCCAGTAGTTTTTCAGGGGCAAGGAACAATGAGCAGTTCTTC.

This clonotype came up many times. A much larger clone lies one base from this, so it may be a read error. CDR3 protein: CASSIGPRANQPQHF. The CDR3 nucleotides are TGTGCCAGTAGTATTGGCCCTCGGGCCAATCAGCCCCAGCATTTT. This chain connects TRBV19 to TRBJ1-5; D gene uncertain. The V gene lost 3 bases and the J gene lost 3 bases, with 12 bases spanning the gap. Per germline, CDR1 LNHDA and CDR2 SQIVND (reference sequence). This CDR3 has 15 residues.

This clonotype was counted only a few times. V gene TRBV7-8 combines with J gene TRBJ1-1; D ambiguous. The germline gives CDR1 SGHVS, CDR2 FQNEAQ. The ends were cut back, 4 bases at V and 0 bases at J, with 9 bases in the middle. The CDR3 totals 14 residues. CDR3 protein: CASSYSFLNTEAFF. Written as DNA, the CDR3 is TGTGCCAGCAGCTACAGCTTCTTGAACACTGAAGCTTTCTTT.

CDR3: CASSYHWGGNQPQHF. CDR3 in DNA: TGTGCCAGCAGTTACCATTGGGGAGGCAATCAGCCCCAGCATTTT. The chain employs TRBV6-2 or TRBV6-3 and TRBJ1-5, with D unresolved. The V end lost 2 bases, the J end lost 2 bases, and 10 bases lay between the germline ends. There are 15 residues in the CDR3. The germline CDR1 and CDR2 sequences are MNHEY and SVGEGT.

The rearrangement links TRBV7-1 to TRBJ1-5; D not certain. TRBV7-1 is designated an ORF whose function remains uncertain. The CDR3 loop spans 23 amino acids. The CDR3 reads CDTSSSGVCHTHDALCSNQPQHF. Written as DNA, the CDR3 is TGTGACACCAGCTCCTCTGGGGTTTGCCACACTCATGATGCACTGTGTAGCAATCAGCCCCAGCATTTT.

This clonotype was seen at least ten times. The chain is built from TRBV6-4 and TRBJ2-1, with 7 bases lining up with TRBD2. The CDR3 covers 15 residues. CDR1 MRHNA and CDR2 SNTAGT come from the germline V gene. The J segment lost 4 bases and the V segment lost 0 bases, leaving 3 bases of the junction unmatched. This chain's CDR3 is CASSDSGTTYNEQFF. In DNA, the CDR3 is TGTGCCAGCAGTGACTCAGGGACTACTTACAATGAGCAGTTCTTC.

In this sample, this clonotype turned up a few times. The gene calls are TRBV4-1 and TRBJ2-7; D is undetermined. The CDR3 extends over 11 amino acids. Deletions cut 4 bases from V and 3 bases from J, with 4 bases between. The V gene's germline CDR1 is MGHRA and CDR2 YSYEKL. Written as DNA, the CDR3 is TGCGCCAGCAGCCGGCTCTACGAGCAGTACTTC. It translates to CASSRLYEQYF.

This clonotype has at least ten counts. The chain joins TRBV9 to TRBJ1-2, with 10 bases fitting TRBD1. CDR1 is SGDLS and CDR2 is YYNGEE in the germline V gene. The J segment lost 4 bases and the V segment lost 5 bases, leaving 5 bases of the junction unmatched. This CDR3 is 14 amino acids long. CDR3 nucleotide sequence: TGTGCCAGCAGTACGACAGGGGGCCCCTATGGCTACACCTTC. This translates into CASSTTGGPYGYTF.

V usage is TRBV27 and J usage is TRBJ1-1; D ambiguous. The CDR3 loop spans 14 amino acids. Germline V gene data show CDR1 as MNHEY and CDR2 as SMNVEV (reference sequence). V was pared by 0 bases and J by 2 bases, with 7 bases between. Here the CDR3 DNA reads TGTGCCAGCAGTTTATCGGCGATAAACACTGAAGCTTTCTTT. This sequence encodes CASSLSAINTEAFF.

This clonotype has only a few counts. The V and J genes are TRBV2 and TRBJ1-5; possibly TRBD1 for D (6 bases). Germline CDR1 is SNHLY and CDR2 is FYNNEI. Trimming shortened V by 8 bases and J by 0 bases, and 20 bases separated the two germline ends. The CDR3 spans 17 residues. CDR3 protein: CASRQAETGYSNQPQHF. The CDR3 DNA follows: TGTGCCAGCCGCCAAGCTGAAACAGGGTATAGCAATCAGCCCCAGCATTTT.

CDR3 sequence: CATGRTGSLYGYTF. The CDR3 DNA reads TGTGCCACCGGAAGGACAGGGTCACTGTACGGCTACACCTTC. The chain employs TRBV10-3 and TRBJ1-2, with 8 bases lining up with TRBD1. V lost 10 bases, J lost 8 bases, and 15 bases stayed unmatched. CDR1 is ENHRY, CDR2 SYGVKD, per germline. The CDR3 runs to 14 residues.

This clonotype has a count of ten or more. The CDR3 DNA reads TGTGCCAGCAGTTACGGCAGTGCCACTGAAGCTTTCTTT. Its translation is CASSYGSATEAFF. This chain connects TRBV6-2 or TRBV6-3 to TRBJ1-1; D gene ambiguous. The V and J ends lost 2 bases and 4 bases respectively, with 8 bases between them. CDR1 and CDR2 (germline): MNHEY, SVGEGT. The CDR3 is made up of 13 amino acids.

This chain links TRBV12-3 or TRBV12-4 with TRBJ2-5; 7 bases agree with TRBD2. Losses at the gene ends were 3 bases for V and 5 bases for J; bases not matched to a gene: 3. The CDR3 runs to 13 residues. The CDR3 here is CASSLWGGETQYF. CDR3 nucleotide sequence: TGTGCCAGCAGTTTGTGGGGAGGGGAGACCCAGTACTTC.

This clonotype was seen many times. The chain joins TRBV27 to TRBJ2-7; TRBD2 agrees at 9 bases. This CDR3 spans 14 amino acids. The V gene end was trimmed by 6 bases and the J gene end by 3 bases; junction bases not matched to a gene: 6. Germline lookup yields CDR1 MNHEY and CDR2 SMNVEV (reference sequence). The CDR3 DNA reads TGTGCCAGCAGCCCTAGCGGGACGATCTACGAGCAGTACTTC. It is translated as CASSPSGTIYEQYF.

This clonotype has a handful of counts. This rearrangement joins TRBV19 to TRBJ2-1, with D perhaps being TRBD1 or TRBD2 (6 bases each). CDR3 size: 16 residues. Germline V lookup: CDR1 LNHDA, CDR2 SQIVND (reference sequence). V was trimmed by 4 bases and J by 5 bases, leaving 18 bases between them. This chain's CDR3 is CASSTLEGEWHNEQFF. The CDR3 bases are TGTGCCAGTAGTACCCTGGAGGGGGAGTGGCACAATGAGCAGTTCTTC.

This clonotype was detected a few times. The chain carries TRBV7-9 and TRBJ2-6, with 7 positions matching TRBD1. The CDR3 is made up of 16 amino acids. The germline V gene has CDR1 SEHNR and CDR2 FQNEAQ (reference sequence). V was pared by 5 bases and J by 1 base, with 5 bases of the junction left unmatched. This CDR3 reads CASSQTGNSGANVLTF. The CDR3, as DNA: TGTGCCAGCAGCCAGACAGGGAATTCTGGGGCCAACGTCCTGACTTTC.

This clonotype was seen repeatedly, ten times or more. The chain carries TRBV20-1 and TRBJ1-1; TRBD1 is a possible D gene (6 bases). This CDR3 comprises 13 residues. Looked up from germline, CDR1 is DFQATT and CDR2 is SNEGSKA (reference sequence). With 3 bases removed from V and 4 bases from J, the gap between germline ends came to 12 bases. Here the CDR3 reads CSASKGDRTEAFF. The CDR3 bases are TGCAGTGCTAGTAAGGGGGATCGCACTGAAGCTTTCTTT.

As to this clonotype: A much larger clone sits a single nucleotide away, making a read error possible. The V and J genes are TRBV11-1 and TRBJ2-7; D unclear. The V gene lost 5 bases and the J gene lost 3 bases, with 11 bases spanning the gap. The length of the CDR3 is 13 residues. Germline CDR1 SGHAT, CDR2 FQDESV (reference sequence). The CDR3: CASSPRYGYEQYF. The CDR3 DNA is TGTGCCAGCAGCCCCCGTTACGGCTACGAGCAGTACTTC.

The chain links TRBV27 to TRBJ2-3; D gene uncertain. CDR1 and CDR2 from the germline V gene are MNHEY and SMNVEV (reference sequence). The V end was cut by 11 bases, the J end by 8 bases, with 26 bases between. The CDR3 has 15 amino acids. The CDR3 protein is CASARLPPVAPTQYF. CDR3 nucleotide sequence: TGTGCCTCGGCTAGGCTGCCTCCCGTCGCGCCTACGCAGTATTTT.

This clonotype was recorded at least ten times. The rearrangement uses TRBV7-6 and TRBJ2-2, with 10 bases identical to TRBD1. CDR1 and CDR2 from the germline V gene are SGHVS and FNYEAQ. The CDR3 is 18 residues long. Trimming at V came to 5 bases and at J to 4 bases, leaving 13 bases not matched to a gene. The CDR3 sequence: CASSTRQDRGELTGELFF. The CDR3 nucleotides read TGTGCCAGCAGCACACGACAGGACAGGGGGGAACTCACCGGGGAGCTGTTTTTT.

The table lists this clonotype with many counts. J is TRBJ2-3 and V is TRBV6-6; D ambiguous. Germline V CDR1 and CDR2: MNHNY, SVGAGI (reference sequence). The germline V and J ends were trimmed by 2 bases and 1 base, with 7 bases remaining between them. The CDR3 has 14 amino acids. The CDR3 protein is CASSYDSRTDTQYF. DNA of the CDR3: TGTGCCAGCAGTTACGATTCCCGCACAGATACGCAGTATTTT.

The chain combines TRBV4-3 with TRBJ2-1, with D possibly matching TRBD2 (5 bases). The CDR3 contains 18 residues. Germline V lookup: CDR1 LGHNA, CDR2 YSLEER. Trimming stripped 0 bases from V and 0 bases from J, with 15 bases between. In nucleotides, the CDR3 is TGCGCCAGCAGCCAAGAGCCCAAACTAGGGAGCTCCTACAATGAGCAGTTCTTC. Encoded protein: CASSQEPKLGSSYNEQFF.